This TCR beta chain appears in the sequencing data of a study of CD8 T cells in Susac syndrome. V gave up 1 base and J gave up 0 bases, with 18 bases separating them. Germline V gene sequence: CDR1 LGHNA, CDR2 YSLEER. This CDR3 is 19 amino acids long. RNA totalling about 0.5 to 1 ug underwent reverse transcription with random hexamers. TCRdb itself ran the immunoSEQ multiplex PCR reads through MiXCR, one entry per CDR3 protein. The data show about 190,000 distinct CDR3 sequences, under 97% seen once. The J gene is TRBJ2-2, the V gene TRBV4-3, with D possibly TRBD1 on 5 matching bases. The clonotype was recovered from a human donor with Susac syndrome. The sample was CD4+ T cells from PBMCs. CDR3 DNA: TGCGCCAGCAGCCAAGGAAGGTCCCGACAGTTCGCGAACACCGGGGAGCTGTTTTTT. As protein: CASSQGRSRQFANTGELFF.